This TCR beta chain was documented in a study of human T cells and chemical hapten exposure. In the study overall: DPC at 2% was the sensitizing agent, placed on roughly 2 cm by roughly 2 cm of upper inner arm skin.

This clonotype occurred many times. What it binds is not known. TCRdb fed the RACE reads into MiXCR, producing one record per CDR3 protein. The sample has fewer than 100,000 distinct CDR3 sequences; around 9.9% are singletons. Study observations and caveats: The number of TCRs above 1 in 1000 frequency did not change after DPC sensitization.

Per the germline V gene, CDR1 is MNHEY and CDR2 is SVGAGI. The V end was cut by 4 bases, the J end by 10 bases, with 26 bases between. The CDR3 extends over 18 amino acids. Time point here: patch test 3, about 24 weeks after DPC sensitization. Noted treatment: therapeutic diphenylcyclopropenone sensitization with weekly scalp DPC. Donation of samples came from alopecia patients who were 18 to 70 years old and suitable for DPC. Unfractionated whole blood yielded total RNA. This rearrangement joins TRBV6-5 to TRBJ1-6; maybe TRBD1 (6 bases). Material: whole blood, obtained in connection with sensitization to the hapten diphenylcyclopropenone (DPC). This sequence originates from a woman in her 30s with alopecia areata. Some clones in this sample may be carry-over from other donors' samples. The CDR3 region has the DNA TGTGCCAGCAGTTCTTCCTCCGGGACACTTTGGAGAGGGTCACCCCTCCACTTT. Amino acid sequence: CASSSSSGTLWRGSPLHF.